This T cell receptor beta chain derives from a study of T cells in Graves' hyperthyroidism and ophthalmopathy. This clonotype was seen at least ten times. The antigen remains undetermined. There were TCR beta CDR3 regions amplified from RNA transcripts. Researchers ran a first-round RT-PCR on the TCR CDR3 using the HTBI primer set. TCRdb re-analysed the multiplex PCR reads in MiXCR, keeping a single row per CDR3 protein. Found here are roughly 530,000 distinct CDR3 sequences, roughly a sixth of them singletons; the top ten hold approximately 16%. The study based diagnoses on clinical symptoms, serum thyroxine and TRAb, thyroid ultrasound and orbital computed tomography. Study-wide points: Stable hyperthyroidism was told apart from ophthalmopathy by a model built on 13 V-J features.

Germline CDR1 and CDR2: LNHDA and SQIVND (reference sequence). The CDR3 contains 14 residues. Unmatched junction bases numbered 5, after V lost 7 bases and J lost 1 base. Sample: blood. J is TRBJ1-1 and V is TRBV19, with 8 bases fitting TRBD1. This clonotype originated in a young woman with Graves' ophthalmopathy. The CDR3 reads CASTATGENTEAFF. The CDR3 nucleotides read TGTGCCAGTACCGCGACAGGGGAGAACACTGAAGCTTTCTTT. Complete variable domain (other parts from reference TRBV19 and TRBJ1-1): DGGITQSPKYLFRKEGQNVTLSCEQNLNHDAMYWYRQDPGQGLRLIYYSQIVNDFQKGDIAEGYSVSREKKESFPLTVTSAQKNPTAFYLCASTATGENTEAFFGQGTRLTVV.